Reported below is one T cell receptor beta chain. Its antigen is still unknown. This entry is derived from a study of monozygotic twins with inflammatory bowel disease. The draw for each donor consisted of a single 2.5 ml blood sample. From whole blood, total RNA was isolated without any sorting of T cells. The CDR3 runs to 15 residues. TCRdb reprocessed the 5' RACE reads and reports one entry per CDR3 protein, with no DNA. The table lists about 380,000 distinct CDR3 sequences. Study-level results: Whether twins were concordant or discordant made no difference to repertoire similarity, possibly from limited power.

The clonotype comes from a human donor with ulcerative colitis or Crohn's disease, or a healthy co-twin of an affected twin (not recorded which). The gene calls are TRBV12-3 or TRBV12-4 and TRBJ1-1. Sequencing was done on a sample of blood. CDR3 protein: CASSLLPSRGTEAFF.